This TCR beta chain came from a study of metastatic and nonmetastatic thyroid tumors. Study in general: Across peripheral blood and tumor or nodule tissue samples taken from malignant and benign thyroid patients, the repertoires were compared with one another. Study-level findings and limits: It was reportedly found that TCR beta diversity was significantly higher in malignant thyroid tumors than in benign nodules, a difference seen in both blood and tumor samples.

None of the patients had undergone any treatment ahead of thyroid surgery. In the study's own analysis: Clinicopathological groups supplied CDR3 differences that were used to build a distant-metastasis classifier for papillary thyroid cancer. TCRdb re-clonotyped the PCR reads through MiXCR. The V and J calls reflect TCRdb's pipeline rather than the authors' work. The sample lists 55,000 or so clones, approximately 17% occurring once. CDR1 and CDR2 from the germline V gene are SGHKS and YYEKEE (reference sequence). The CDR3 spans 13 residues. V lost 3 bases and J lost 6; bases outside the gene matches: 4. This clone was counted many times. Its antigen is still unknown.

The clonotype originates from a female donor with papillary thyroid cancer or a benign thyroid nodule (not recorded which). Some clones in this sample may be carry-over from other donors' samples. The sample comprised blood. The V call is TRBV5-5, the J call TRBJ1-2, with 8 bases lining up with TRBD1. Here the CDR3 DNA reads TGTGCCAGCAGCTCCTCAGGGGGCAATGGCTACACCTTC. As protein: CASSSSGGNGYTF.